The clone carrying this T cell receptor beta chain showed up just a few times. Profiling relied on immunoSEQ multiplex PCR, and the TCRdb table lists in-frame clones only, not all of them. The sample carries about 250,000 clones, about nine tenths recorded once. CDR1 LNHNV and CDR2 YYDKDF come from the germline V gene (reference sequence). The CDR3 has 16 residues. The V end lost 0 bases, the J end lost 5 bases, and 16 bases lay between the germline ends. These data are taken from a study of blood T cell repertoires in COVID-19. Adults between roughly 18 and 100 years of age took part from under 25 US areas. Cohort assignment relied on participant-reported clinical history.

Material for sequencing was PBMCs or T cells enriched from blood (not recorded which). This sequence was found in a middle-aged man who had recovered from COVID-19. This sequence joins TRBV15 and TRBJ1-1; perhaps TRBD1 as D (5 bases). This CDR3 is CATSRDVQGWETEAFF. The CDR3 DNA is TGTGCCACCAGCAGAGATGTTCAGGGATGGGAAACTGAAGCTTTCTTT.